This T cell receptor (beta chain) was documented in a study of CD8 T cells in ankylosing spondylitis. Findings and limits, study-wide: Within matched ankylosing spondylitis synovial fluid, disease-linked clones were reportedly significantly enriched.

TCR beta libraries were made by quantitative 5'-RACE with molecular barcodes. TCRdb fed the 5' RACE reads into MiXCR, producing one record per CDR3 protein. The data hold under 15,000 distinct CDR3 sequences, with approximately 2.5% observed a single time. This clonotype came up many times. Its specificity is unknown. From germline, CDR1 is SGDLS and CDR2 YYNGEE. There are 13 residues in the CDR3. V shed 0 bases and J shed 4 bases, with 7 bases lying between them. Sequencing was carried out using blood, either unsorted or a sorted T cell fraction (not recorded which). The receptor comes from a male donor with ankylosing spondylitis or in good health (not recorded which). The J gene is TRBJ1-2, the V gene TRBV9; perhaps TRBD1 as D (5 bases). The CDR3 is CASSVVDSYGYTF. DNA for the CDR3: TGTGCCAGCAGCGTAGTAGACAGCTATGGCTACACCTTC.